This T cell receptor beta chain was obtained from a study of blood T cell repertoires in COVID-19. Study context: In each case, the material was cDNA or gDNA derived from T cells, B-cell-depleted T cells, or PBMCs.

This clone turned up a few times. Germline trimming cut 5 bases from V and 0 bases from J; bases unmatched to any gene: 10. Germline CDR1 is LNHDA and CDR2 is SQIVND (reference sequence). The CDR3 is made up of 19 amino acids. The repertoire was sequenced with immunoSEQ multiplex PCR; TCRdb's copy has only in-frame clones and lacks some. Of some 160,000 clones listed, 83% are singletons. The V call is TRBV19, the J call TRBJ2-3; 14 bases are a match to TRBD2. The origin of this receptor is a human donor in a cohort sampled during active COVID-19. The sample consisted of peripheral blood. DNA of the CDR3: TGTGCCAGTAGTCCGGGACTAGCGGGAGAGGCATCTAGCACAGATACGCAGTATTTT. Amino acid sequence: CASSPGLAGEASSTDTQYF.